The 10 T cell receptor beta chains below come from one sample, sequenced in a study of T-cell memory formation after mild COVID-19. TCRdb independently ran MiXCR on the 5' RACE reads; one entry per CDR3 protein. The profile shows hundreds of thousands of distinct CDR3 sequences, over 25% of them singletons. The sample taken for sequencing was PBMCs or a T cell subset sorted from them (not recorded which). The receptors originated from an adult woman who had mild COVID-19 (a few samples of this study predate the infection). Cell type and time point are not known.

The CDR3: CSANPGGQGDTEAFF. The CDR3 coding sequence is TGCAGTGCCAACCCTGGAGGGCAGGGGGACACTGAAGCTTTCTTT. The J gene is TRBJ1-1, the V gene TRBV20-1, with 7 nucleotides matching TRBD1. The CDR3 length is 15 residues. Germline assignment: CDR1 DFQATT and CDR2 SNEGSKA (reference sequence). The J segment lost 3 bases and the V segment lost 6 bases, leaving 13 bases of the junction unmatched.

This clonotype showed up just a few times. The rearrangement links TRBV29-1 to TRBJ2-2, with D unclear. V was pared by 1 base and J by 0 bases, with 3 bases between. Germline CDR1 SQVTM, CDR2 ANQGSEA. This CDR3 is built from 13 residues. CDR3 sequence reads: CSVEATNTGELFF. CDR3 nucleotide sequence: TGCAGCGTTGAAGCTACGAACACCGGGGAGCTGTTTTTT.

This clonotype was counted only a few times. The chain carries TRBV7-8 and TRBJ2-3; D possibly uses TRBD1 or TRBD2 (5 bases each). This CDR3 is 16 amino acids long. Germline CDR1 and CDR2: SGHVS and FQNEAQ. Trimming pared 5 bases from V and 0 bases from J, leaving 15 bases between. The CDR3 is CASSGSGGTSTDTQYF. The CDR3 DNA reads TGTGCCAGCAGCGGCTCTGGTGGGACGAGCACAGATACGCAGTATTTT.

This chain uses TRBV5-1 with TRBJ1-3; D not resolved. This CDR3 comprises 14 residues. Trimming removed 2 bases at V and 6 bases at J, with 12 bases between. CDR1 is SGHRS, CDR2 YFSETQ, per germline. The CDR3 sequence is CASSFAGEENTIYF. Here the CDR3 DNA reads TGCGCCAGCAGCTTCGCGGGTGAGGAAAACACCATATATTTT.

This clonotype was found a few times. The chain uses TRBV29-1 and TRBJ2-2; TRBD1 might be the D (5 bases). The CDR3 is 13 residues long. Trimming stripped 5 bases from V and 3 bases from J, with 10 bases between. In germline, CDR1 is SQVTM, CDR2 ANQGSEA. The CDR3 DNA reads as TGCAGCGTTTACGACAGTTACACCGGGGAGCTGTTTTTT. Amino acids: CSVYDSYTGELFF.

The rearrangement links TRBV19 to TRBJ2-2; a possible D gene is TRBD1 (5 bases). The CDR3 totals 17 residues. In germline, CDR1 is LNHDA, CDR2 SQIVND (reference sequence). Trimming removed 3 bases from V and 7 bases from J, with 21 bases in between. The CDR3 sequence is CASSMSVVQGRGGELFF. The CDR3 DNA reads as TGTGCCAGTAGTATGTCGGTCGTGCAGGGTCGAGGCGGGGAGCTGTTTTTT. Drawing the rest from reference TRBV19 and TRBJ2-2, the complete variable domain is DGGITQSPKYLFRKEGQNVTLSCEQNLNHDAMYWYRQDPGQGLRLIYYSQIVNDFQKGDIAEGYSVSREKKESFPLTVTSAQKNPTAFYLCASSMSVVQGRGGELFFGEGSRLTVL.

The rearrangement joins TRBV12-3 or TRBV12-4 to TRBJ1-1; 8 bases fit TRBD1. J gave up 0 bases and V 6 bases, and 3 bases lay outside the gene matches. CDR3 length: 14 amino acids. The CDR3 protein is CASRQGVMNTEAFF. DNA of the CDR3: TGTGCCAGCAGACAGGGGGTGATGAACACTGAAGCTTTCTTT.

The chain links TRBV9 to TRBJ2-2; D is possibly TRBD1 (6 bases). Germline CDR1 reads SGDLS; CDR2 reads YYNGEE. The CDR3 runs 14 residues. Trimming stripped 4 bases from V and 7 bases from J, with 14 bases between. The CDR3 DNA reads TGTGCCAGCAGCCCCGGCCAGGGGATCGGGGAGCTGTTTTTT. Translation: CASSPGQGIGELFF.

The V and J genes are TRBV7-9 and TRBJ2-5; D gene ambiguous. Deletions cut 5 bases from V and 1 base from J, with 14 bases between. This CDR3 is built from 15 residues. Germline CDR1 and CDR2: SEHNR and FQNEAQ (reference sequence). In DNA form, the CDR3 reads TGTGCCAGCAGCACTGATGGACGACCCCAAGAGACCCAGTACTTC. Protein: CASSTDGRPQETQYF.

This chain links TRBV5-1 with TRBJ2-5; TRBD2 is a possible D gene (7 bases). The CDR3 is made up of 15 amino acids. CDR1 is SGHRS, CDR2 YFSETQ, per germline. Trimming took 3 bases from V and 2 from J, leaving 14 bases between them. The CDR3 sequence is CASSSEGGRQETQYF. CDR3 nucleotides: TGCGCCAGCAGCTCCGAGGGGGGGAGGCAAGAGACCCAGTACTTC.